A selection of T cell receptor beta chains follows, all from one sample in a study of technical replicates of blood from a handful of donors. Sequencing used immunoSEQ multiplex PCR; TCRdb keeps in-frame clones, though not all of them. The sample has more than 70,000 clones, 92% seen once. Sequencing input: T cells isolated from PBMCs. These receptors all stem from a human donor in good health. The CDR3 runs from the conserved cysteine through the conserved F or W. D genes are given only for firm matches. Not every row has a clone size; where given, it reads once, few, many or a size class.

>TRBV5-1|.|TRBD2|TRBJ2-6
TGCGCCAGCAGCATGGGACTAGCGGCCCGGAGTTCTGGGGCCAACGTCCTGACTTTC
CASSMGLAARSSGANVLTF
>TRBV11-2|.|TRBD2|TRBJ2-5
TGTGCCAGCAGCCCTAACCCCCCTAATAGCGGGGGTCGAGAGACCCAGTACTTC
CASSPNPPNSGGRETQYF
>TRBV5-1|once|TRBD1|TRBJ1-4
TGCGCCAGCAGCTCAGAGGACAGGGGGATTGAAAAACTGTTTTTT
CASSSEDRGIEKLFF
>TRBV7-9|.|.|TRBJ2-7
TGTGCCAGCAGCTCCAAGACTAGGCGAGGCACCTACGAGCAGTACTTC
CASSSKTRRGTYEQYF
>TRBV25-1|.|TRBD1|TRBJ1-2
TGTGCCAGCAGTGAATGGGAATCGGGACAGGACGTTAACTATGGCTACACCTTC
CASSEWESGQDVNYGYTF
>TRBV30|.|TRBD2|TRBJ2-7
TGTGCCTGGAGTGTAACTAGCGGCAGACACTACGAGCAGTACTTC
CAWSVTSGRHYEQYF
>TRBV10-1|.|.|TRBJ2-2
TGCGCCAGCAGTTCAAACACCGGGGAGCTGTTTTTT
CASSSNTGELFF
>TRBV5-1|.|TRBD1|TRBJ2-4
TGCGCCAGCAGCTTGGAAGGGGGCGCGAGCAAAAACATTCAGTACTTC
CASSLEGGASKNIQYF
>TRBV19|.|.|TRBJ1-5
TGTGCCATCGGGGGGGGGCAGGGGCCTATTCACAGCAATCAGCCCCAGCATTTT
CAIGGGQGPIHSNQPQHF
>TRBV7-2|.|.|TRBJ1-4
TGTGCCAGCAGCCCCCGTCCGGCAACTAATGAAAAACTGTTTTTT
CASSPRPATNEKLFF
>TRBV11-2|.|TRBD2|TRBJ2-2
TGTGCCAGCAGCGCGGGACTAGACACCGGGGAGCTGTTTTTT
CASSAGLDTGELFF
>TRBV11-2|.|TRBD2|TRBJ2-3
TGTGCCAGCAGCTCAAGGACTAGCGGGAGGACAGATACGCAGTATTTT
CASSSRTSGRTDTQYF
>TRBV13|.|TRBD2|TRBJ2-7
TGTGCCAGCAGCCCCGGGGGACTAGCGGGACCCTACGAGCAGTACTTC
CASSPGGLAGPYEQYF
>TRBV4-1|.|TRBD1|TRBJ1-4
TGCGCCAGCAGACCTACCCCGGGACAGGGGAATGAAAAACTGTTTTTT
CASRPTPGQGNEKLFF
>TRBV10-2|.|.|TRBJ2-1
TGCGCCAGCAGTGATTGGCATGAGCAGTTCTTC
CASSDWHEQFF
>TRBV11-2|once|.|TRBJ1-1
TGTGCCAGCAGTCCACTCGGGATCCCCAACCAAGCTTTCTTT
CASSPLGIPNQAFF
>TRBV9|.|.|TRBJ1-4
TGTGCCAGCAGCGTCCAGTCGGGGGAAGGAGAAAAACTGTTTTTT
CASSVQSGEGEKLFF
>TRBV7-3|.|.|TRBJ2-5
TGTGCCAGCAGCTTACCACAACAGAAGACCCAGTACTTC
CASSLPQQKTQYF
>TRBV2|.|.|TRBJ1-2
TGTGCCAGCAGGGGGGCTATCGGCAGGGTAAGAGTCTACACCTTC
CASRGAIGRVRVYTF
>TRBV7-2|.|.|TRBJ2-7
TGTGCCAGCAGCCCCGTCGCGGGGTACGAGCAGTACTTC
CASSPVAGYEQYF
>TRBV4-2|.|.|TRBJ2-7
TGTGCCAGCAGCCACTCGACGGGAAGAACCTACGAGCAGTACTTC
CASSHSTGRTYEQYF
>TRBV4-1|.|TRBD1|TRBJ1-4
TGCGCCAGCAGCCGGACAGGGACTGCATCTGAAAAACTGTTTTTT
CASSRTGTASEKLFF
>TRBV13|.|TRBD2|TRBJ2-3
TGTGCCAGCAGCTCAGGAGTAAGCGGGGGGGCGCCAGATACGCAGTATTTT
CASSSGVSGGAPDTQYF
>TRBV7-9|.|.|TRBJ2-5
TGTGCCAGCAGCTTAGCTTACGCGGTCCAAGAGACCCAGTACTTC
CASSLAYAVQETQYF
>TRBV2|.|.|TRBJ1-1
TGTGCCAGCAGGGAATCAGCGGACAGAATGAACACTGAAGCTTTCTTT
CASRESADRMNTEAFF
>TRBV19|.|.|TRBJ1-5
TGTGCCAGTAGTTTAACAGGTGGGCAGCCCCAGCATTTT
CASSLTGGQPQHF
>TRBV5-1|.|.|TRBJ1-1
TGCGCCAGCAGCTTGGGGCCACAGGGATCCAGCACTGAAGCTTTCTTT
CASSLGPQGSSTEAFF
>TRBV30|.|.|TRBJ1-2
TGTGCCTGGAGTGTGGAATGGGCAGGCCAGTATGGCTACACCTTC
CAWSVEWAGQYGYTF
>TRBV6-4|.|.|TRBJ2-1
TGTGCCAGCAGTGAAACAGGTTACAATGAGCAGTTCTTC
CASSETGYNEQFF
>TRBV27|.|.|TRBJ2-3
TGTGCCAGCGCCCTAGGGACTGGCACAGATACGCAGTATTTT
CASALGTGTDTQYF
>TRBV6-1|.|.|TRBJ2-7
TGTGCCAGAAGACCGGTAGGTCCGGGCGAGCAGTACTTC
CARRPVGPGEQYF
>TRBV6-1|.|.|TRBJ1-1
TGTGCCAGCACCCAGGGTCTACGGACTGAAGCTTTCTTT
CASTQGLRTEAFF
>TRBV28|.|TRBD1|TRBJ2-7
TGTGCCAGCAGTTTCTCGACAGGGGCCTACGAGCAGTACTTC
CASSFSTGAYEQYF
>TRBV6-1|.|.|TRBJ2-3
TGTGCCAGCAGCCCGGGACTTTCCGGCACAGATACGCAGTATTTT
CASSPGLSGTDTQYF
>TRBV5-1|.|TRBD1|TRBJ2-2
TGCGCCAGCAGCTTGAGTCCCAGGGGGACCGGGGAGCTGTTTTTT
CASSLSPRGTGELFF
>TRBV28|.|.|TRBJ1-1
TGTGCCAGCAGCCCGATGGGGGGTCGGGTTCCTGAAGCTTTCTTT
CASSPMGGRVPEAFF
>TRBV5-6|.|.|TRBJ1-1
TGTGCCAGCAGCTTGGCGGGGAGAGCTGAAGCTTTCTTT
CASSLAGRAEAFF
>TRBV4-1|.|TRBD1|TRBJ1-1
TGCGCCAGCAGCCTCACCTCTCCGACAGGGGGGTTCGCTGAAGCTTTCTTT
CASSLTSPTGGFAEAFF
>TRBV7-9|.|TRBD2|TRBJ2-1
TGTGCCAGCAGCCGGACTAGACGCGATGAGCAGTTCTTC
CASSRTRRDEQFF
>TRBV28|.|TRBD2|TRBJ2-3
TGTGCCAGCGCGTCTAGCGGGGAAGATACGCAGTATTTT
CASASSGEDTQYF
>TRBV12-5|.|TRBD1|TRBJ2-1
TGTGCTAGTGGTCCGGGACAGGGAGGTTTCGATGAGCAGTTCTTC
CASGPGQGGFDEQFF
>TRBV29-1|.|.|TRBJ2-5
TGCAGCGTTCCCGGAGGGGAGACCCAGTACTTC
CSVPGGETQYF
>TRBV27|.|.|TRBJ2-1
TGTGCCAGCAGTTTATCTCGAGCTAACGAGGCGTTCTTC
CASSLSRANEAFF
>TRBV5-1|.|.|TRBJ2-7
TGCGCCAGCAGCTTGGCCGGCCAGGGGACCGGCGAGCAGTACTTC
CASSLAGQGTGEQYF
>TRBV7-9|.|.|TRBJ1-1
TGTGCCAGCAGCTTGGTCGGTGCTGAAGCTTTCTTT
CASSLVGAEAFF
>TRBV5-1|.|.|TRBJ1-3
TGCGCCAGCAGCCCGGTAGGAGAGTGGGAGCAGGACACCATATATTTT
CASSPVGEWEQDTIYF
>TRBV28|.|.|TRBJ2-2
TGTGCCAGCAGTGTGGGTGGAGTCGGGGAGCTGTTTTTT
CASSVGGVGELFF